A single sample is the source of the 24 T cell receptor beta chains below, sequenced in a study of read filtering for tumor transcriptome and immune sequencing (dated by TCRdb to about 2020). TCRdb records Illumina HiSeq 4000 as the sequencer. TCR libraries were built from about 370 ng RNA with the Immunoverse kit, using molecular barcoded adaptors covering alpha/delta and beta/gamma chains. Using fastp at Q25 and MiXCR, TCRdb reprocessed the public reads and kept productive beta chains. All rows with the same CDR3 protein become a single entry with the most common DNA and genes. Here the sample has over 40,000 distinct CDR3 sequences; approximately 12% occur a single time. The biggest ten clones account for 13% to 15% of the sample. The source material was a population of CD138-negative cells sorted from bone marrow. Read against the paper, the sample's cell subset or site label means: bone marrow mononuclear cells depleted of CD138+ plasma/myeloma cells by negative magnetic selection. Receptor source: a donor aged 40 or over with multiple myeloma.

This clonotype was seen at least ten times. CDR3 bases: TGTGCCAGCAGCCAGACCCTTAGCGGAACCGGGGAGCTGTTTTTT. Its protein is CASSQTLSGTGELFF. The rearrangement links TRBV4-2 to TRBJ2-2; D may be TRBD2 (6 bases). This CDR3 has 15 residues. Trimming stripped 3 bases from V and 5 bases from J, with 13 bases between. From germline, CDR1 is LGHNA and CDR2 YNFKEQ.

This clonotype has at least ten counts. This chain connects TRBV10-3 to TRBJ2-5; tentatively, D is TRBD1 (5 bases). CDR1 and CDR2 from the germline V gene are ENHRY and SYGVKD. The germline V and J ends were trimmed by 6 bases and 5 bases, with 13 bases remaining between them. The length of the CDR3 is 13 residues. CDR3 sequence: CAIRPGQGETQYF. The CDR3 coding sequence is TGTGCCATCAGGCCTGGCCAGGGTGAGACCCAGTACTTC.

This clonotype came up many times. J is TRBJ1-5 and V is TRBV5-6, with unresolved D. V lost 3 bases, J lost 4 bases, and 23 bases lay in between. The germline CDR1 and CDR2 sequences are SGHDT and YYEEEE. This CDR3 has 18 residues. CDR3 coding DNA: TGTGCCAGCAGCTACTTTTATGAAGGGCCAGGACGGAATCAGCCCCAGCATTTT. Amino acid sequence: CASSYFYEGPGRNQPQHF.

This clonotype was counted ten times or more. The V call is TRBV4-1, the J call TRBJ1-4; 10 bases fit TRBD1. CDR3 length equals 16 residues. Germline CDR1 reads MGHRA; CDR2 reads YSYEKL. After removal of 2 bases from V and 6 bases from J, the junction contained 6 bases not matched to a gene. The CDR3 here is CASSQPPDRGYEKLFF. CDR3 coding DNA: TGCGCCAGCAGCCAACCCCCGGACAGGGGGTATGAAAAACTGTTTTTT.

Notes on this clonotype: This likely reflects a read error, since a far larger clone is one base away. V is TRBV7-2 and J is TRBJ2-1, with 11 positions matching TRBD2. Trimming took 2 bases from V and 7 from J; bases not matched to a gene: 4. Germline CDR1 SGHTA, CDR2 FQGNSA. The CDR3 contains 15 residues. Here the CDR3 DNA reads TGTGCCAGCAGCTTAATACTAGCGGGAGAGAATGAGCAGTTCTTC. Translation: CASSLILAGENEQFF.

This clonotype has at least ten counts. V and J are TRBV19 and TRBJ2-2; D gene unclear. V shed 5 bases and J shed 1 base, with 11 bases lying between them. The CDR3 consists of 15 residues. Germline CDR1 and CDR2: LNHDA and SQIVND (reference sequence). CDR3 sequence: CASSARWQNTGELFF. Written as DNA, the CDR3 is TGTGCCAGTAGTGCCAGATGGCAGAACACCGGGGAGCTGTTTTTT. Full variable domain (remainder filled in from reference TRBV19 and TRBJ2-2): DGGITQSPKYLFRKEGQNVTLSCEQNLNHDAMYWYRQDPGQGLRLIYYSQIVNDFQKGDIAEGYSVSREKKESFPLTVTSAQKNPTAFYLCASSARWQNTGELFFGEGSRLTVL.

This clonotype was counted once. A far larger clone is only one base removed, so a read error is likely. The genes are TRBV7-9 and TRBJ1-5; D not certain. Trimming removed 1 base at V and 1 base at J, with 11 bases between. Looked up from germline, CDR1 is SEHNR and CDR2 is FQNEAQ (reference sequence). This CDR3 region has 16 residues. The CDR3: CASSLVETSSNQPQHF. The CDR3 DNA is TGTGCCAGCAGCTTAGTGGAGACCTCCAGCAATCAGCCCCAGCATTTT.

With respect to this clonotype: This sequence may be a read error, since a much larger clone differs from it by one base. The CDR3 does not close with the conserved phenylalanine or tryptophan, likely indicating a read error. The chain carries TRBV30 and TRBJ1-1; D is possibly TRBD1 (5 bases). The V end was cut by 4 bases, the J end by 1 base, with 13 bases between. This CDR3 is 14 amino acids long. CDR1 is GTSNPN, CDR2 SVGIG, per germline (reference sequence). The chain's CDR3 is CAWKGVRGNTEAFL. The CDR3 DNA reads as TGTGCCTGGAAGGGTGTAAGGGGGAACACTGAAGCTTTCCTT.

This clonotype appeared many times. The chain combines TRBV10-2 with TRBJ2-3, with TRBD2 as a possible D gene (6 bases). This CDR3 region has 14 residues. Looked up from germline, CDR1 is WSHSY and CDR2 is SAAADI. Trimming pared 6 bases from V and 6 bases from J, leaving 16 bases between. The CDR3 here is CASRPPGSGDTQYF. The CDR3 DNA follows: TGCGCCAGCAGGCCACCAGGGAGCGGGGATACGCAGTATTTT.

This clonotype was detected ten times or more. The chain carries TRBV20-1 and TRBJ1-1; the D gene is possibly TRBD1 (5 bases). V lost 1 base and J 0 bases, leaving 12 bases between the germline ends. Per the germline V gene, CDR1 is DFQATT and CDR2 is SNEGSKA (reference sequence). The CDR3 sequence is 15 residues long. CDR3 amino acids: CSARGTQGVNTEAFF. For the CDR3, the DNA is TGCAGTGCTAGAGGGACCCAGGGCGTGAACACTGAAGCTTTCTTT.

This clonotype was found many times. The J gene is TRBJ2-7, the V gene TRBV11-2; D not resolved. The length of the CDR3 is 12 residues. Germline V gene lookup returns CDR1 SGHAT and CDR2 FQNNGV. Trimming removed 4 bases at V and 7 bases at J, with 11 bases between. DNA of the CDR3: TGTGCCAGCAGCTCTTTTAAAAGAGAGCAGTACTTC. Its protein is CASSSFKREQYF.

The sample holds many counts of this clonotype. This rearrangement joins TRBV2 to TRBJ2-2; weak D call: TRBD2 (6 bases). Trimming removed 6 bases at V and 8 bases at J, with 13 bases between. The CDR3 covers 13 residues. Germline lookup yields CDR1 SNHLY and CDR2 FYNNEI. The CDR3 DNA is TGTGCCAGCAGGACGTCCGGAGGGGGGGAGCTGTTTTTT. The encoded protein is CASRTSGGGELFF. Full variable domain (outside the CDR3, taken from reference TRBV2 and TRBJ2-2): EPEVTQTPSHQVTQMGQEVILRCVPISNHLYFYWYRQILGQKVEFLVSFYNNEISEKSEIFDDQFSVERPDGSNFTLKIRSTKLEDSAMYFCASRTSGGGELFFGEGSRLTVL.

With respect to this clonotype: The germline gene is not matched at one end of the junction; a read error may be the cause. V is TRBV5-1 and J is TRBJ2-1; possibly TRBD2 for D (6 bases). There are 14 residues in the CDR3. In germline, CDR1 is SGHRS, CDR2 YFSETQ. The CDR3 region is CASSSIAGSNEQFF. Here the CDR3 DNA reads TGTGCCAGCAGCTCGATCGCCGGGAGCAATGAGCAGTTCTTC.

As to this clonotype: This could be a read error, since a much larger clone is one nucleotide away. The chain recombines TRBV4-3 with TRBJ2-7, with D uncertain. The CDR3 totals 13 residues. V lost 3 bases and J lost 3, with 9 bases in between. CDR1 is LGHNA, CDR2 YSLEER, per germline. DNA of the CDR3: TGCGCCAGCAGCCAGAATCTCGGCTACGAGCAGTACTTC. This translates into CASSQNLGYEQYF.

V usage is TRBV15 and J usage is TRBJ2-2; D remains ambiguous. Trimming cost V 0 bases and J 6 bases, with 11 bases left between them. The CDR3 covers 15 residues. Germline V lookup: CDR1 LNHNV, CDR2 YYDKDF (reference sequence). Written as DNA, the CDR3 is TGTGCCACCAGCAGAGATCAGAGAGATTCCGGGGAGCTGTTTTTT. It encodes CATSRDQRDSGELFF.

This clonotype was detected ten times or more. V and J are TRBV12-3 or TRBV12-4 and TRBJ1-1; D is perhaps TRBD1 (5 bases). The CDR3 is 16 amino acids. Trimming cost V 5 bases and J 1 base, with 17 bases left between them. The CDR3 spells CASSGNPGTENTEAFF. The CDR3, as DNA: TGTGCCAGCAGTGGGAACCCGGGGACGGAGAACACTGAAGCTTTCTTT.

This clonotype was detected many times. The rearrangement uses TRBV7-2 and TRBJ2-5, with 11 bases identical to TRBD1. Germline-derived CDR1 and CDR2 are SGHTA and FQGNSA. This CDR3 region has 14 residues. V lost 5 bases, J lost 2 bases, and 1 base stayed unmatched. The CDR3 region is CASSRDRGQETQYF. The CDR3 coding sequence is TGTGCCAGCAGCCGGGACAGGGGGCAAGAGACCCAGTACTTC.

This clonotype was recorded at least ten times. The V gene is TRBV5-1, the J gene TRBJ2-1; 13 positions agree with TRBD2. The CDR3 is made up of 15 amino acids. In germline, CDR1 is SGHRS, CDR2 YFSETQ. Unmatched junction bases numbered 5, after V lost 4 bases and J lost 7 bases. The CDR3 region is CASSTLAGGWNEQFF. For the CDR3, the DNA is TGCGCCAGCAGCACACTAGCGGGAGGGTGGAATGAGCAGTTCTTC.

There are a few counts of this clonotype. A much more abundant neighbour one base away suggests this may be a read error. V is TRBV7-9 and J is TRBJ2-5; 14 nucleotides align to TRBD2. CDR3 length: 15 residues. In germline, CDR1 is SEHNR, CDR2 FQNEAQ (reference sequence). CDR3 nucleotides: TGTGCCAGCAGCGGGACTAGCGGGAGAGGAGAGGCCCAGTACTTC. Amino acids: CASSGTSGRGEAQYF.

The chain combines TRBV11-3 with TRBJ2-1; 13 nucleotides line up with TRBD2. CDR3 length equals 16 residues. With 5 bases clipped from V and 12 bases from J, the junction kept 13 bases outside the gene matches. Germline assignment: CDR1 SGHNT and CDR2 YENEEA. The DNA for the CDR3 is TGTGCCAGCAGCCAGGGACTAGCGGGGATCTCTATCGGGCAGTTCTTC. Its protein is CASSQGLAGISIGQFF.

This clonotype showed up many times. J is TRBJ2-1 and V is TRBV5-6, with 10 positions matching TRBD2. The CDR3 extends over 15 amino acids. Trimming took 7 bases from V and 10 from J; bases not matched to a gene: 14. The germline CDR1 and CDR2 sequences are SGHDT and YYEEEE. The CDR3 bases are TGTGCCAGCTCCCTAGGAGGACTAGCGGAAGCAGAGCAGTTCTTC. Its translation is CASSLGGLAEAEQFF. The entire variable domain, with the rest obtained from reference TRBV5-6 and TRBJ2-1, is as follows: DAGVTQSPTHLIKTRGQQVTLRCSPKSGHDTVSWYQQALGQGPQFIFQYYEEEERQRGNFPDRFSGHQFPNYSSELNVNALLLGDSALYLCASSLGGLAEAEQFFGPGTRLTVL.

Many counts were recorded for this clonotype. V gene TRBV5-1 combines with J gene TRBJ2-1; TRBD2 agrees at 10 bases. V was clipped by 4 bases and J by 7 bases; unmatched bases: 8. The CDR3 covers 15 residues. The germline gives CDR1 SGHRS, CDR2 YFSETQ. The DNA of the CDR3 is TGCGCCAGCAGCCCGCTAGCGGGAGCCAATAATGAGCAGTTCTTC. Protein: CASSPLAGANNEQFF. Complete variable domain (other parts from reference TRBV5-1 and TRBJ2-1): KAGVTQTPRYLIKTRGQQVTLSCSPISGHRSVSWYQQTPGQGLQFLFEYFSETQRNKGNFPGRFSGRQFSNSRSEMNVSTLELGDSALYLCASSPLAGANNEQFFGPGTRLTVL.

This clonotype was detected many times. The CDR3 protein is CASSGPRELAGVGDEQFF. DNA of the CDR3: TGTGCCAGCAGTGGCCCAAGGGAATTAGCGGGAGTCGGCGATGAGCAGTTCTTC. The rearrangement joins TRBV6-1 to TRBJ2-1; the match to TRBD2 covers 9 bases. The CDR3 length is 18 residues. Germline lookup yields CDR1 MNHNS and CDR2 SASEGT. Losses at the gene ends were 4 bases for V and 8 bases for J; bases not matched to a gene: 18.

This clonotype was observed many times. The chain carries TRBV30 and TRBJ2-1, with TRBD2 identical over 7 bases. The CDR3 length is 13 residues. CDR1 and CDR2 (germline): GTSNPN, SVGIG (reference sequence). Unmatched junction bases numbered 7, after V lost 5 bases and J lost 6 bases. The CDR3 sequence is CAWASGAVNEQFF. The DNA of the CDR3 is TGTGCCTGGGCTAGCGGAGCTGTCAATGAGCAGTTCTTC.